The clone carrying this T cell receptor beta chain was counted only a few times. The antigen remains undetermined. The V segment lost 11 bases and the J segment 2 bases; nucleotides outside the gene matches: 6. CDR1 and CDR2 (germline): MNHNY, SVGAGI (reference sequence). The CDR3 consists of 12 residues. These data are taken from a study of molecular identifiers for immune sequencing clone quantification. Overall study: In the replicates, RNA derived from about 21,000 or 97,000 naive CD8 cells was divided into five parts, and four were sequenced.

Study-level results: In naive cells, clones above 20 RNA copies held under 1% of molecules, whereas in effector cells they held over 98%.

Previously reported methods and listed TCR primers produced the bulk TCR libraries. One entry per CDR3 protein results from TCRdb running MiXCR on the PCR reads. The table has about 320,000 distinct CDR3 sequences, about a fifth seen once; the top ten hold 0.7% to 0.9%. A CD8+CD4-CCR7+CD45RA+ gate was used to sort naive CD8 T cells. Sequenced: naive CD8+ T cells from blood, with Jurkat cell RNA spiked in. The subset denotes: FACS-sorted CD8+CD4-CCR7+CD45RA+ naive T cells. The clonotype was recovered from a human donor in good health. Some libraries in this study had Jurkat cell RNA spiked in. The chain recombines TRBV6-6 with TRBJ2-7, with 7 bases matching TRBD2. The CDR3, as DNA: TGTGCCCACGGGGGGTCCACCTACGAGCAGTACTTC. It translates to CAHGGSTYEQYF.